These 14 T cell receptor beta chains were all obtained from the same sample, sequenced in a study of cytomegalovirus exposure and HLA in healthy donors. PCR involved 60 Vbeta and 13 Jbeta primers. TCRdb's table, derived via immunoSEQ multiplex PCR, lists solely in-frame clones and lacks some. The sample consists of tens of thousands of clones, about 80% of them appearing once. Sequencing input: PBMCs. These receptors all stem from a man aged 55 to 70 in good health and CMV-seropositive.

The chain has TRBV14 and TRBJ1-2; no firm D call. The V gene lost 3 bases and the J gene lost 5 bases, with 10 bases spanning the gap. CDR3 length equals 13 residues. Germline loops: CDR1 SGHDN, CDR2 FVKESK. The CDR3 DNA follows: TGTGCCAGCAGCCAGTCGCGTAATTATGGCTACACCTTC. It translates to CASSQSRNYGYTF.

This clone was found a few times. This rearrangement joins TRBV6-5 to TRBJ1-5; tentative D call: TRBD1 (6 bases). In germline, CDR1 is MNHEY, CDR2 SVGAGI. Deletions cut 6 bases from V and 0 bases from J, with 12 bases between. This CDR3 spans 15 amino acids. The CDR3 reads CASRKDSYSNQPQHF. The CDR3, as DNA: TGTGCCAGCAGAAAGGACAGCTATAGCAATCAGCCCCAGCATTTT.

The rearrangement links TRBV6-1 to TRBJ2-7, with a possible D match to TRBD1 (6 bases). V dropped 0 bases and J dropped 3 bases, with 12 bases sitting between them. There are 15 residues in the CDR3. Germline CDR1 and CDR2: MNHNS and SASEGT. The CDR3 reads CASSEAGQSIYEQYF. The CDR3 nucleotides read TGTGCCAGCAGTGAAGCTGGACAGTCAATCTACGAGCAGTACTTC.

J is TRBJ2-2 and V is TRBV27, with D maybe TRBD1 (6 bases). Trimming cost V 8 bases and J 7 bases, with 8 bases left between them. CDR3 size: 11 residues. Germline lookup yields CDR1 MNHEY and CDR2 SMNVEV (reference sequence). CDR3 DNA: TGTGCCAGCGGGACAAGCGGGGAGCTGTTTTTT. Translating it yields CASGTSGELFF.

This clone was counted between two and nine times. The rearrangement joins TRBV27 to TRBJ2-1; D is uncertain. Germline V gives CDR1 MNHEY, CDR2 SMNVEV (reference sequence). V was pared by 6 bases and J by 0 bases, with 6 bases between. The CDR3 spans 13 residues. The CDR3 here is CASRPSSYNEQFF. The CDR3 bases are TGTGCCAGCAGGCCTAGCTCCTACAATGAGCAGTTCTTC.

This chain uses TRBV2 with TRBJ1-1, with D possibly being TRBD1 (6 bases). CDR1 and CDR2 from the germline V gene are SNHLY and FYNNEI. V was pared by 4 bases and J by 5 bases, with 8 bases between. The CDR3 has 12 amino acids. The CDR3 sequence is CASSGGGTEAFF. For the CDR3, the DNA is TGTGCCAGCAGTGGAGGGGGAACTGAAGCTTTCTTT. Drawing the rest from reference TRBV2 and TRBJ1-1, the complete variable domain is EPEVTQTPSHQVTQMGQEVILRCVPISNHLYFYWYRQILGQKVEFLVSFYNNEISEKSEIFDDQFSVERPDGSNFTLKIRSTKLEDSAMYFCASSGGGTEAFFGQGTRLTVV.

The chain has TRBV5-4 and TRBJ2-3; D remains ambiguous. The V gene's germline CDR1 is SGHNT and CDR2 YYREEE (reference sequence). The ends were cut back, 3 bases at V and 2 bases at J, with 10 bases in the middle. The CDR3 contains 14 residues. The CDR3 coding sequence is TGTGCCAGCAGCTCCGGCAGGCACACAGATACGCAGTATTTT. Protein sequence: CASSSGRHTDTQYF. The variable domain in full, completed from reference TRBV5-4 and TRBJ2-3, reads ETGVTQSPTHLIKTRGQQVTLRCSSQSGHNTVSWYQQALGQGPQFIFQYYREEENGRGNFPPRFSGLQFPNYSSELNVNALELDDSALYLCASSSGRHTDTQYFGPGTRLTVL.

J is TRBJ2-7 and V is TRBV6-5, with 9 positions matching TRBD1. This CDR3 is 15 amino acids long. V lost 6 bases, J lost 1 base, and 7 bases stayed unmatched. CDR1 is MNHEY and CDR2 is SVGAGI in the germline V gene. CDR3 nucleotides: TGTGCCAGCAGCGACAGGGGGGGGAAATCCTACGAGCAGTACTTC. This gives the protein CASSDRGGKSYEQYF.

The CDR3 DNA follows: TGTGCCAGCAGCACCGGGGGCGGTTTCGAGCGGGAGGGCCCTCAGGAGACCCAGTACTTC. As protein: CASSTGGGFEREGPQETQYF. The chain couples TRBV21-1 to TRBJ2-5; the DNA was not compared with TRBD2, the D call given in the table. TRBV21-1 is a known pseudogene. The CDR3 length is 20 residues.

Comment on this clone: This sample includes further DNA sequences coding for the same CDR3. The chain recombines TRBV5-1 with TRBJ2-7; D is perhaps TRBD1 (6 bases). CDR3 length equals 13 residues. Germline CDR1 reads SGHRS; CDR2 reads YFSETQ. Trimming pared 0 bases from V and 2 bases from J, leaving 6 bases between. This chain's CDR3 is CASSLEGAYEQYF. In nucleotides, the CDR3 is TGCGCCAGCAGCTTGGAGGGGGCCTACGAGCAGTACTTC.

The genes are TRBV10-3 and TRBJ2-3; D possibly corresponds to TRBD2 (6 bases). The CDR3 is made up of 13 amino acids. Germline V lookup: CDR1 ENHRY, CDR2 SYGVKD. V gave up 10 bases and J gave up 4 bases, with 15 bases separating them. CDR3 bases: TGTGCCAATCGCGGGGTATTGGCAGATACGCAGTATTTT. It is translated as CANRGVLADTQYF.

V is TRBV4-1 and J is TRBJ2-7, with 9 bases matching TRBD1. This CDR3 region has 16 residues. Trimming at V came to 4 bases and at J to 2 bases, leaving 9 bases not matched to a gene. CDR1 is MGHRA and CDR2 is YSYEKL in the germline V gene. CDR3 region: CASSLRDRVGAYEQYF. As DNA, the CDR3 is TGCGCCAGCAGCCTCCGGGACAGGGTCGGGGCCTACGAGCAGTACTTC.

V gene TRBV11-2 combines with J gene TRBJ1-1; 8 bases map to TRBD1. Germline V gene data show CDR1 as SGHAT and CDR2 as FQNNGV. The CDR3 contains 13 residues. The ends lost 6 bases at V and 5 bases at J; junction bases unmatched: 5. This chain's CDR3 is CASSYQGATEAFF. The CDR3 DNA reads TGTGCCAGCAGTTACCAGGGGGCAACTGAAGCTTTCTTT.

The V and J genes are TRBV10-2 and TRBJ2-7; 9 bases line up with TRBD2. The CDR3 has 15 residues. Per the germline V gene, CDR1 is WSHSY and CDR2 is SAAADI. The ends lost 10 bases at V and 1 base at J; junction bases unmatched: 11. The CDR3 DNA follows: TGCGCCACCCGGAGTAGCGGGAGTGGGTCCTACGAGCAGTACTTC. Translation gives CATRSSGSGSYEQYF.